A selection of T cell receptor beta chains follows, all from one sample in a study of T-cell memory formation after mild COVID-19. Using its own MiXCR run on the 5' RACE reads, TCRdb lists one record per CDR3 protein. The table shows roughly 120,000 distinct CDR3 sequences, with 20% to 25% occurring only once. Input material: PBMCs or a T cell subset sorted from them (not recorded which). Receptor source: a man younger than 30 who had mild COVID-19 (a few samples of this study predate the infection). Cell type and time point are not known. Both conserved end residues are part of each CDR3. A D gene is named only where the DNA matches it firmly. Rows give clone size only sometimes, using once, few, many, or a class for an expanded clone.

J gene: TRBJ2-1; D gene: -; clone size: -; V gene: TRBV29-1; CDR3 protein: CSVDRGSYNEQFF; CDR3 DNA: TGCAGCGTTGACAGGGGATCCTACAATGAGCAGTTCTTC
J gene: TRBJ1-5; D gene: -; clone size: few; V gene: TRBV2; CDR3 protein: CASSGRWGSNQPQHF; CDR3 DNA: TGTGCCAGCAGTGGAAGATGGGGGAGCAATCAGCCCCAGCATTTT
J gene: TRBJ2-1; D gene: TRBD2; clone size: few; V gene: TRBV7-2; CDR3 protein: CASSPHERGGYNEQFF; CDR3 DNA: TGTGCCAGCAGCCCGCACGAGCGGGGGGGATACAATGAGCAGTTCTTC
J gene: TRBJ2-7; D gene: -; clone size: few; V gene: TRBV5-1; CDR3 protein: CASSWTQAYEQYF; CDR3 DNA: TGCGCCAGCAGCTGGACCCAGGCCTACGAGCAGTACTTC
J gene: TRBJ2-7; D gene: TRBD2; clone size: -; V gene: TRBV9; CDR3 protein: CASSGGTSGYEQYF; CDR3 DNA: TGTGCCAGCAGCGGGGGGACTAGCGGCTACGAGCAGTACTTC
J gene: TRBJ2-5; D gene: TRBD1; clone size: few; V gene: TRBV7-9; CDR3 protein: CASSLTPRDRADETQYF; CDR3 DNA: TGTGCCAGCAGCTTAACGCCCCGGGACAGGGCTGACGAGACCCAGTACTTC
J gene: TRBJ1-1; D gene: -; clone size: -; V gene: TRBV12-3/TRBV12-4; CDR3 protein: CASSFRDMNAEAFF; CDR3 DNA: TGTGCCAGCAGTTTTAGGGACATGAACGCTGAAGCTTTCTTT
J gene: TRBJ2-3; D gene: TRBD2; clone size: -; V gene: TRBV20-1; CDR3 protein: CSASGTSEIKLTDTQYF; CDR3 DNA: TGCAGTGCTTCCGGGACTAGCGAGATCAAATTGACAGATACGCAGTATTTT
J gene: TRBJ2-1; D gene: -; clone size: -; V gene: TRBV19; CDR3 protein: CASSIRRIAYNEQFF; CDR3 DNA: TGTGCCAGTAGTATACGCCGAATTGCCTACAATGAGCAGTTCTTC
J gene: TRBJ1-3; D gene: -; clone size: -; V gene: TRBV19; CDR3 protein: CASSFAGSVGNTIYF; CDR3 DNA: TGTGCCAGTAGTTTCGCGGGATCCGTTGGAAACACCATATATTTT
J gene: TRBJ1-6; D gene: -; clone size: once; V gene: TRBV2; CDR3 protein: CASIGALGALHF; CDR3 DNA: TGTGCCAGCATTGGGGCCCTTGGGGCCCTCCACTTT
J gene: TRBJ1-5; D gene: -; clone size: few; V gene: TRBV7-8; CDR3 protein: CASSRRGTLNQPQHF; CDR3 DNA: TGTGCCAGCAGCCGGCGCGGGACGCTCAATCAGCCCCAGCATTTT
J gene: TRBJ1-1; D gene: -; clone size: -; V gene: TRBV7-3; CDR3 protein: CASSLSRENTEAFF; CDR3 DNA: TGTGCCAGCAGCTTAAGTCGGGAGAACACTGAAGCTTTCTTT
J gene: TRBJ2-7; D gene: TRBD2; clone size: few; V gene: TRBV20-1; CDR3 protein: CSAASSGAYEQYF; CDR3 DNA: TGCAGTGCTGCTTCTAGCGGGGCCTACGAGCAGTACTTC
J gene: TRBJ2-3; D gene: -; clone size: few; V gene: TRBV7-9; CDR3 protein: CASSRRQDIRTDTQYF; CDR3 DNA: TGTGCCAGCAGCCGCCGCCAGGACATTCGCACAGATACGCAGTATTTT
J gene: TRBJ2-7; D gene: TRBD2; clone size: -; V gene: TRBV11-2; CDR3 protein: CASSLETSGAYEQYF; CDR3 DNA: TGTGCCAGCAGCTTAGAAACTAGCGGGGCCTACGAGCAGTACTTC
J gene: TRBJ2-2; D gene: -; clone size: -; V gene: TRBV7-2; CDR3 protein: CASSFATNTGELFF; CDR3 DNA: TGTGCCAGCAGCTTCGCAACAAACACCGGGGAGCTGTTTTTT
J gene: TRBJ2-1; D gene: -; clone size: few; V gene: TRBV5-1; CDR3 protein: CASSLAPLDAKRIF; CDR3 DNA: TGCGCCAGCAGCTTGGCTCCCTTAGATGCCAAGAGGATCTTC
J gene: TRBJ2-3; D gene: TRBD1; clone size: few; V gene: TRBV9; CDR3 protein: CASSVEPGQGADTQYF; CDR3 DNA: TGTGCCAGCAGCGTAGAACCGGGACAGGGGGCAGATACGCAGTATTTT
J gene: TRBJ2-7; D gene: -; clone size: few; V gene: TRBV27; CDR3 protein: CASSFAPYVRERGEQYF; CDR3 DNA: TGTGCCAGCAGTTTCGCGCCGTATGTCAGGGAAAGGGGCGAGCAGTACTTC
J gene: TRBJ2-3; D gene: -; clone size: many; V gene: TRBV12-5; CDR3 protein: CASGLEGFVGTDTQYF; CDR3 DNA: TGTGCTAGTGGTTTGGAAGGATTCGTTGGCACAGATACGCAGTATTTT
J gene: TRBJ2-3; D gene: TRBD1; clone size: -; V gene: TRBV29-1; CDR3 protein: CSVEGSVGQGFQADTQYF; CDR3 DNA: TGCAGCGTTGAGGGGTCCGTGGGACAGGGCTTTCAGGCAGATACGCAGTATTTT
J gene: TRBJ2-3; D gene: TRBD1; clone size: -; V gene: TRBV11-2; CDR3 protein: CASSWATGTAQGTQYF; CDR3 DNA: TGTGCCAGCAGCTGGGCCACCGGGACAGCCCAGGGTACGCAGTATTTT
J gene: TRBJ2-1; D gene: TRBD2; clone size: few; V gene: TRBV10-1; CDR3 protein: CASSARSGTFSYNEQFF; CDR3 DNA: TGCGCCAGCAGTGCCCGAAGCGGGACTTTCTCCTACAATGAGCAGTTCTTC
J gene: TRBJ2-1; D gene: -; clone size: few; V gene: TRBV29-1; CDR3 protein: CSVEDYTGGRGNEQFF; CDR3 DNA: TGCAGCGTTGAAGACTACACCGGGGGCCGGGGGAATGAGCAGTTCTTC
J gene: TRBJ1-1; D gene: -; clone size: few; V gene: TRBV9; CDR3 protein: CASSPEGTGFNTEAFF; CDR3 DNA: TGTGCCAGCAGCCCCGAAGGTACGGGGTTTAACACTGAAGCTTTCTTT
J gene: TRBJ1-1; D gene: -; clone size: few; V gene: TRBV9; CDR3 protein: CASSVVGQVEAFF; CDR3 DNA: TGTGCCAGCAGCGTAGTTGGGCAGGTTGAAGCTTTCTTT
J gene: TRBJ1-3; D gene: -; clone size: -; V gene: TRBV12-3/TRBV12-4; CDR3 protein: CASSPPGTSGNTIYF; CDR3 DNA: TGTGCCAGCAGTCCACCGGGTACGTCTGGAAACACCATATATTTT
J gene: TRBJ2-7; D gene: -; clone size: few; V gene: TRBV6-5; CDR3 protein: CASSYSGPSDEQYF; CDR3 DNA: TGTGCCAGCAGTTACTCTGGGCCCTCGGACGAGCAGTACTTC
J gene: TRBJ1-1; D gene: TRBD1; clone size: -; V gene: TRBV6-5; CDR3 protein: CASRKGQVNTEAFF; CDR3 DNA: TGTGCCAGCAGAAAGGGACAGGTGAACACTGAAGCTTTCTTT
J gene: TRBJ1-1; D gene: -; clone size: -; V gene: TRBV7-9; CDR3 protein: CASSLALSGLNTEAFF; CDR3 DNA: TGTGCCAGCAGCTTAGCCCTTTCGGGGCTGAACACTGAAGCTTTCTTT
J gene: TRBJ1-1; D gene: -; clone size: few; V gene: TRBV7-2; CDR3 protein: CASSLFGSMNTEAFF; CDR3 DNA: TGTGCCAGCAGCTTATTCGGCAGCATGAACACTGAAGCTTTCTTT
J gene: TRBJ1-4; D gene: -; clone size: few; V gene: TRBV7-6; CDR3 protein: CASKTGGEKLFF; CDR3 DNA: TGTGCCAGCAAGACGGGGGGAGAAAAACTGTTTTTT
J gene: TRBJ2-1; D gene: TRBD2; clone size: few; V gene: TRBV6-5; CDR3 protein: CASSPIRGDNEQFF; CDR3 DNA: TGTGCCAGCAGCCCCATACGGGGGGACAATGAGCAGTTCTTC
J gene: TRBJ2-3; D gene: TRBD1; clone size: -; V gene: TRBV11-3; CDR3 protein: CASSHGTGLTDTQYF; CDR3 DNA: TGTGCCAGCAGCCATGGGACAGGGTTGACAGATACGCAGTATTTT
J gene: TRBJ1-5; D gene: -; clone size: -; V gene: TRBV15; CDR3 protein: CATSRESSVSNQPQHF; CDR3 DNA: TGTGCCACCAGCAGAGAGAGTAGTGTGAGCAATCAGCCCCAGCATTTT
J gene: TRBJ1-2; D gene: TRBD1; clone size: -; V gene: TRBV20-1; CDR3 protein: CSASNPQTGLAYGYTF; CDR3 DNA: TGCAGTGCTAGTAACCCGCAGACAGGGTTGGCCTATGGCTACACCTTC
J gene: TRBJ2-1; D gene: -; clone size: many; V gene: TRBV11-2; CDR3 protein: CASSPYLASSYNEQFF; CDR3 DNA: TGTGCCAGCAGCCCCTACTTAGCGAGCTCCTACAATGAGCAGTTCTTC
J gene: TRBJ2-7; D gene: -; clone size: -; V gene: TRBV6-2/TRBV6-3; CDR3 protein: CASSYSPATNEQYF; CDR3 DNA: TGTGCCAGCAGTTACTCCCCTGCGACGAACGAGCAGTACTTC
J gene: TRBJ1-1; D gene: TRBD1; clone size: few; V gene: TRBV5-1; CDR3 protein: CASSPGQATEAFF; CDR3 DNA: TGCGCCAGCAGCCCGGGACAGGCCACTGAAGCTTTCTTT
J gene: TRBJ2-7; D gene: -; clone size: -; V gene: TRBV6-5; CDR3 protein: CASSRKQVSYEQYF; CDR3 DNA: TGTGCCAGCAGCCGAAAACAGGTATCCTACGAGCAGTACTTC
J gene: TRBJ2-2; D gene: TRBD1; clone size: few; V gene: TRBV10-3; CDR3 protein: CAISESTGSSTGELFF; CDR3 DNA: TGTGCCATCAGTGAGTCGACAGGGTCGAGCACCGGGGAGCTGTTTTTT
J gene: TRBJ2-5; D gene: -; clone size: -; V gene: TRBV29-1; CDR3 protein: CSVEGWAGRGETQYF; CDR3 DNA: TGCAGCGTTGAAGGTTGGGCGGGCCGTGGAGAGACCCAGTACTTC
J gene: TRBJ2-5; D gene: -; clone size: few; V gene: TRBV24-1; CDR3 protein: CATSHSGGRGGETQYF; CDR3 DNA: TGTGCCACCAGTCACTCGGGTGGCAGGGGAGGGGAGACCCAGTACTTC
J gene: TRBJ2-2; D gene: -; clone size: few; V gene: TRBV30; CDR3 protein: CAWSLGEAGELFF; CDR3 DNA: TGTGCCTGGAGTCTAGGGGAGGCCGGGGAGCTGTTTTTT